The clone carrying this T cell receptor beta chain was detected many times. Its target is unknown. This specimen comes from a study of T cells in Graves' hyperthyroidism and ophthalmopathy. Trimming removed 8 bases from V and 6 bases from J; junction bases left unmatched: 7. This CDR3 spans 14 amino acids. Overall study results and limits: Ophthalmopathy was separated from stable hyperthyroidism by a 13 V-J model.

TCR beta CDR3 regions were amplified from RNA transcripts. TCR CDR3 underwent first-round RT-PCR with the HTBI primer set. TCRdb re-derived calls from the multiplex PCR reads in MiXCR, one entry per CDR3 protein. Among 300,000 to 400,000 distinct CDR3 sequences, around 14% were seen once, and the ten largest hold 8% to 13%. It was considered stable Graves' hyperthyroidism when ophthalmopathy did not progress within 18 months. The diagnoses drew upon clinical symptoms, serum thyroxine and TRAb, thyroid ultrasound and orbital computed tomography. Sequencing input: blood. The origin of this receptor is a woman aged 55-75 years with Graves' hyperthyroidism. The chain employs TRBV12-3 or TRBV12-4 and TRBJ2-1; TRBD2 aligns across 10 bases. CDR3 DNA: TGTGCCAGCGGTCTAGCGGGAGTCCGCAATGAGCAGTTCTTC. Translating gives CASGLAGVRNEQFF.